These 17 T cell receptor beta chains originate from one sample sequenced in a study of blood T cells in healthy people across ages. Primed by a sample-barcoded 5' primer and a J-beta primer mix, a second PCR proceeded for 7 to 11 cycles. TCRdb re-derived calls from the 5' RACE reads in MiXCR, one entry per CDR3 protein. The sample has about 720,000 distinct CDR3 sequences, approximately 22% seen once. The specimen was blood. These receptors were collected from a man aged 65 to 79 in good health.

The chain joins TRBV6-5 to TRBJ2-3, with TRBD1 identical over 9 bases. V trimming: 6 bases; J trimming: 4 bases; junction bases outside the gene matches: 8. Germline V gene lookup returns CDR1 MNHEY and CDR2 SVGAGI. This CDR3 region has 15 residues. CDR3 in amino acids: CASRTQQGASDTQYF. CDR3 nucleotide sequence: TGTGCCAGCAGGACCCAACAGGGGGCATCAGATACGCAGTATTTT.

This clonotype appeared a few times. The rearrangement uses TRBV14 and TRBJ2-3; perhaps TRBD1 as D (5 bases). The CDR3 is 18 amino acids. Germline V gives CDR1 SGHDN, CDR2 FVKESK. V was shortened by 5 bases and J by 1 base, with 22 bases between the two germline ends. The CDR3 loop is CASSEGQFETLRTDTQYF. As DNA, the CDR3 is TGTGCCAGCAGCGAAGGACAATTTGAGACTCTCCGCACAGATACGCAGTATTTT.

The table lists this clonotype with many counts. CDR3 sequence reads: CASSLRGDGYTF. CDR3 nucleotide sequence: TGTGCCAGCAGCTTGAGGGGGGATGGCTACACCTTC. This chain links TRBV9 with TRBJ1-2; maybe TRBD1 (6 bases). The CDR3 is 12 amino acids. Trimming pared 4 bases from V and 6 bases from J, leaving 10 bases between. CDR1 SGDLS and CDR2 YYNGEE come from the germline V gene.

This clonotype was observed many times. The CDR3 sequence: CASSLGGLVRTDTQYF. In nucleotides, the CDR3 is TGTGCCAGCAGTTTGGGGGGGTTGGTAAGGACAGATACGCAGTATTTT. This chain links TRBV12-3 or TRBV12-4 with TRBJ2-3; the match to TRBD2 covers 7 bases. V gave up 3 bases and J gave up 3 bases; unmatched junction bases: 9. This CDR3 comprises 16 residues.

J is TRBJ1-5 and V is TRBV19, with no clear D. CDR1 and CDR2 from the germline V gene are LNHDA and SQIVND (reference sequence). CDR3 length: 13 residues. V lost 3 bases and J lost 5, with 8 bases in between. The CDR3 region is CASSIWADQPQHF. Written as DNA, the CDR3 is TGTGCCAGTAGTATCTGGGCTGATCAGCCCCAGCATTTT.

This clonotype has just a few counts. The chain employs TRBV3-1 and TRBJ1-6; no firm D call. The CDR3 is made up of 12 amino acids. From germline, CDR1 is LGHDT and CDR2 YNNKEL (reference sequence). Between the trimmed V and J ends, which lost 5 bases and 5 bases, there was a span of 4 bases. The CDR3 loop is CASSGNNSPLHF. CDR3 nucleotide sequence: TGTGCCAGCAGCGGGAATAATTCACCCCTCCACTTT.

A few counts support this clonotype. This chain connects TRBV7-2 to TRBJ1-5; D is perhaps TRBD1 (5 bases). CDR3 length: 13 amino acids. V lost 1 base and J lost 9, with 10 bases in between. Germline V lookup: CDR1 SGHTA, CDR2 FQGNSA. The CDR3 here is CASSLGAGGPQHF. The CDR3 DNA is TGTGCCAGCAGCTTAGGAGCGGGGGGGCCCCAGCATTTT. Filled out from reference TRBV7-2 and TRBJ1-5, the complete variable domain reads GAGVSQSPSNKVTEKGKDVELRCDPISGHTALYWYRQSLGQGLEFLIYFQGNSAPDKSGLPSDRFSAERTGGSVSTLTIQRTQQEDSAVYLCASSLGAGGPQHFGDGTRLSIL.

The chain combines TRBV4-3 with TRBJ1-5; a weak D match, TRBD1 (6 bases). There are 14 residues in the CDR3. Trimming cost V 2 bases and J 7 bases, with 12 bases left between them. Germline assignment: CDR1 LGHNA and CDR2 YSLEER. The CDR3: CASSQQGTGQPQHF. DNA for the CDR3: TGCGCCAGCAGCCAACAAGGTACAGGGCAGCCCCAGCATTTT.

The chain recombines TRBV28 with TRBJ2-7; 11 bases line up with TRBD2. The last part of the DNA fits TRBJ2-5 better; the J call may be wrong. The germline CDR1 and CDR2 sequences are MDHEN and SYDVKM. CDR3 size: 17 residues. CDR3 sequence reads: CASSPGTLTSGEETQYF. The CDR3 coding sequence is TGTGCCAGCAGTCCGGGTACACTGACTAGCGGGGAAGAGACCCAGTACTTC.

This clonotype was seen ten or more times. This chain connects TRBV7-8 to TRBJ2-1, with D possibly being TRBD2 (6 bases). This CDR3 region has 16 residues. V was trimmed by 5 bases and J by 0 bases, leaving 14 bases between them. The germline CDR1 and CDR2 sequences are SGHVS and FQNEAQ. In DNA, the CDR3 is TGTGCCAGCAGCGGCGGGGCGGGGAACTCCTACAATGAGCAGTTCTTC. It translates to CASSGGAGNSYNEQFF.

This clonotype was recorded a few times. J is TRBJ1-2 and V is TRBV14; D possibly corresponds to TRBD1 (5 bases). V was pared by 0 bases and J by 3 bases, with 14 bases between. The CDR3 covers 16 residues. Germline CDR1 and CDR2: SGHDN and FVKESK. The CDR3 here is CASSQEWSGRYYGYTF. The CDR3 coding sequence is TGTGCCAGCAGCCAAGAGTGGTCAGGGAGGTACTATGGCTACACCTTC.

The chain recombines TRBV5-1 with TRBJ1-1; D possibly corresponds to TRBD1 (5 bases). CDR1 and CDR2 (germline): SGHRS, YFSETQ. Trimming removed 4 bases from V and 4 bases from J, with 17 bases in between. This CDR3 has 15 amino acids. CDR3 DNA: TGCGCCAGCAGCGCTCTTCGGGACGTGGGCACTGAAGCTTTCTTT. It codes for CASSALRDVGTEAFF.

This rearrangement joins TRBV14 to TRBJ2-2; no clear D. Germline CDR1 SGHDN, CDR2 FVKESK. This CDR3 is built from 13 residues. Between the trimmed V and J ends, which lost 1 base and 6 bases, there was a span of 6 bases. This CDR3 reads CASSQGWAGELFF. The CDR3 nucleotides read TGTGCCAGCAGCCAAGGGTGGGCCGGGGAGCTGTTTTTT.

In its sample, this clonotype was seen a few times. CDR3 nucleotides: TGTGCCAGCAGCGCGACAGGTTTTCCCTACGAGCAGTACTTC. Translated, it gives CASSATGFPYEQYF. This chain uses TRBV11-2 with TRBJ2-7, with TRBD1 as a possible D gene (6 bases). The V end was cut by 5 bases, the J end by 2 bases, with 13 bases between. This CDR3 has 14 residues. Germline assignment: CDR1 SGHAT and CDR2 FQNNGV.

This clonotype was counted a few times. The CDR3 DNA follows: TGTGCCACCAGTGATTCCGGACTAGCGGGATGGAGGACCTACAATGAGCAGTTCTTC. This gives the protein CATSDSGLAGWRTYNEQFF. This sequence joins TRBV24-1 and TRBJ2-1; TRBD2 matches at 12 bases. Germline V gives CDR1 KGHDR, CDR2 SFDVKD. The CDR3 has 19 residues. The V and J ends lost 2 bases and 2 bases, in that order; junction bases with no gene match: 9.

This clonotype has more than one count but fewer than ten. The chain links TRBV6-6 to TRBJ2-5; 7 bases match TRBD2. Trimming at V came to 0 bases and at J to 2 bases, leaving 6 bases not matched to a gene. The length of the CDR3 is 16 residues. Germline values: CDR1 MNHNY, CDR2 SVGAGI (reference sequence). This chain's CDR3 is CASSYSGGVEQETQYF. The CDR3 bases are TGTGCCAGCAGTTACTCTGGGGGGGTTGAGCAAGAGACCCAGTACTTC.

The chain combines TRBV7-6 with TRBJ2-1; 11 nucleotides agree with TRBD1. CDR1 SGHVS and CDR2 FNYEAQ come from the germline V gene. V shed 5 bases and J 6 bases; nucleotides not matched to a gene: 6. The CDR3 extends over 15 amino acids. The CDR3: CASSQAGTGGNEQFF. The CDR3, as DNA: TGTGCCAGCAGCCAGGCTGGGACAGGGGGCAATGAGCAGTTCTTC. The full variable domain, rest sourced from reference TRBV7-6 and TRBJ2-1, is GAGVSQSPRYKVTKRGQDVALRCDPISGHVSLYWYRQALGQGPEFLTYFNYEAQQDKSGLPNDRFSAERPEGSISTLTIQRTEQRDSAMYRCASSQAGTGGNEQFFGPGTRLTVL.